These 30 T cell receptor beta chains share one sample of origin, sequenced in a study of T cells in Graves' hyperthyroidism and ophthalmopathy. RNA transcripts were the template for amplifying TCR beta CDR3 regions. The study used the HTBI primer set for a first-round RT-PCR of the TCR CDR3. TCRdb re-derived calls from the multiplex PCR reads in MiXCR, one entry per CDR3 protein. The repertoire has approximately 610,000 distinct CDR3 sequences, about 15% of them found once; the top ten carry around 4.1%. Sequencing input: blood. These receptors were collected from a woman in her 40s with Graves' ophthalmopathy.

Ten or more counts support this clonotype. The V gene is TRBV6-2 or TRBV6-3, the J gene TRBJ2-7; a weak D match, TRBD1 (6 bases). The CDR3 has 14 amino acids. The V end lost 6 bases, the J end lost 3 bases, and 15 bases lay between the germline ends. Germline values: CDR1 MNHEY, CDR2 SVGEGT. CDR3: CASRIQGFGYEQYF. The CDR3 DNA reads TGTGCCAGCAGAATTCAGGGGTTTGGCTACGAGCAGTACTTC.

This clonotype was seen ten or more times. The chain's CDR3 is CASSDVPGATEAFF. The DNA for the CDR3 is TGTGCCAGCAGCGACGTTCCAGGGGCGACTGAAGCTTTCTTT. The rearrangement links TRBV6-1 to TRBJ1-1, with D maybe TRBD1 (6 bases). Germline CDR1 MNHNS, CDR2 SASEGT. The CDR3 is made up of 14 amino acids. V lost 6 bases and J lost 5, with 16 bases in between.

This clonotype was seen many times. V and J are TRBV7-2 and TRBJ2-5; TRBD2 aligns across 12 bases. Germline V gene data show CDR1 as SGHTA and CDR2 as FQGNSA. The CDR3 length is 18 residues. With V trimmed by 5 bases and J by 1 base, 11 bases remained unmatched. The CDR3 coding sequence is TGTGCCAGCAGCAAAGGGACTAGCGGGCGTACCCTCCAAGAGACCCAGTACTTC. As protein: CASSKGTSGRTLQETQYF.

This clonotype occurred many times. This chain joins TRBV27 and TRBJ2-7, with TRBD2 identical over 11 bases. CDR3 length equals 15 residues. Per the germline V gene, CDR1 is MNHEY and CDR2 is SMNVEV (reference sequence). The ends lost 6 bases at V and 5 bases at J; junction bases unmatched: 9. CDR3: CASRLLAGDPHEQYF. CDR3 nucleotides: TGTGCCAGCAGACTACTAGCGGGGGACCCCCACGAGCAGTACTTC.

This clonotype has more than one count but fewer than ten. The chain recombines TRBV6-1 with TRBJ2-6; TRBD2 matches 7 bases. V lost 6 bases to trimming and J lost 0 bases; unmatched junction nucleotides: 5. Per germline, CDR1 MNHNS and CDR2 SASEGT. The CDR3 runs to 16 residues. This CDR3 reads CASRRAGNSGANVLTF. CDR3 nucleotides: TGTGCCAGCAGGCGAGCGGGGAACTCTGGGGCCAACGTCCTGACTTTC.

This clonotype has at least ten counts. The chain joins TRBV5-1 to TRBJ1-2; no clear D gene. Germline values: CDR1 SGHRS, CDR2 YFSETQ. This CDR3 region has 15 residues. Trimming cost V 4 bases and J 4 bases, with 17 bases left between them. The CDR3 DNA is TGCGCCAGCAGCGATACTCCGGGAACCCTCTATGGCTACACCTTC. The encoded protein is CASSDTPGTLYGYTF.

This clonotype showed up many times. The chain recombines TRBV11-2 with TRBJ2-7, with D possibly being TRBD1 (5 bases). This CDR3 region has 17 residues. The V gene's germline CDR1 is SGHAT and CDR2 FQNNGV. V was pared by 5 bases and J by 0 bases, with 20 bases between. The DNA for the CDR3 is TGTGCCAGCAGCAACTTGGGCTGGGGCACATCCTCCTACGAGCAGTACTTC. Translated: CASSNLGWGTSSYEQYF.

V and J are TRBV5-1 and TRBJ1-1, with 8 nucleotides matching TRBD1. Germline lookup yields CDR1 SGHRS and CDR2 YFSETQ. J gave up 3 bases and V 1 base, and 14 bases lay outside the gene matches. This CDR3 comprises 18 residues. CDR3 protein: CASSLHQGAQYWDTEAFF. The CDR3, as DNA: TGCGCCAGCAGCTTGCATCAGGGGGCTCAATATTGGGACACTGAAGCTTTCTTT.

This clonotype was observed many times. The chain is built from TRBV12-3 or TRBV12-4 and TRBJ2-7, with D tentatively TRBD2 (5 bases). This CDR3 comprises 12 residues. Trimming removed 3 bases at V and 5 bases at J, with 8 bases between. The CDR3 DNA reads TGTGCCAGCAGTTTCGGGGTGGACGAGCAGTACTTC. It codes for CASSFGVDEQYF.

The V call is TRBV10-3, the J call TRBJ2-2; TRBD1 aligns across 12 bases. This CDR3 comprises 17 residues. The J segment lost 5 bases and the V segment lost 2 bases, leaving 6 bases of the junction unmatched. Germline V gene data show CDR1 as ENHRY and CDR2 as SYGVKD. CDR3 amino acids: CAISEPGQGAGTGELFF. The CDR3 DNA reads TGTGCCATCAGTGAGCCGGGACAGGGGGCTGGAACCGGGGAGCTGTTTTTT.

This clonotype was seen ten or more times. This sequence joins TRBV7-2 and TRBJ1-2; D remains unclear. This CDR3 region has 13 residues. Trimming shortened V by 5 bases and J by 6 bases, and 13 bases separated the two germline ends. The germline V gene encodes CDR1 SGHTA and CDR2 FQGNSA. The chain's CDR3 is CASSPLTVDGYTF. The CDR3 DNA sequence: TGTGCCAGCAGCCCATTGACGGTGGATGGCTACACCTTC.

This clonotype was observed many times. The chain joins TRBV12-3 or TRBV12-4 to TRBJ2-2; 11 nucleotides line up with TRBD2. The V and J ends lost 6 bases and 2 bases, in that order; junction bases with no gene match: 2. The CDR3 loop spans 15 amino acids. The chain's CDR3 is CASRGLAANTGELFF. The DNA of the CDR3 is TGTGCCAGCAGGGGACTAGCGGCCAACACCGGGGAGCTGTTTTTT.

This clonotype was counted ten times or more. The J gene is TRBJ1-1, the V gene TRBV6-1, with D tentatively TRBD1 (6 bases). From germline, CDR1 is MNHNS and CDR2 SASEGT. The CDR3 runs 15 residues. The V end was cut by 8 bases, the J end by 3 bases, with 19 bases between. The CDR3 loop is CASGPARQDHTEAFF. The CDR3 coding sequence is TGTGCCAGCGGACCCGCCCGACAGGACCACACTGAAGCTTTCTTT.

This clonotype was detected only a few times. The chain combines TRBV4-1 with TRBJ2-5, with D perhaps assigned TRBD1 or TRBD2 (6 bases each). CDR1 and CDR2 (germline): MGHRA, YSYEKL. The V and J ends lost 0 bases and 0 bases respectively, with 14 bases between them. The CDR3 has 17 residues. CDR3 bases: TGCGCCAGCAGCCAAGATTGGGGCGGGACATACCAAGAGACCCAGTACTTC. Translating gives CASSQDWGGTYQETQYF.

This clonotype was counted at least ten times. The chain joins TRBV14 to TRBJ1-1, with 8 bases lining up with TRBD1. Per the germline V gene, CDR1 is SGHDN and CDR2 is FVKESK. The CDR3 is 15 amino acids. Trimming cost V 1 base and J 5 bases; bases outside gene matches: 6. CDR3: CASSQVQTGVTEAFF. CDR3 nucleotide sequence: TGTGCCAGCAGCCAAGTGCAGACAGGGGTGACTGAAGCTTTCTTT.

This clonotype has just one count. This chain uses TRBV28 with TRBJ2-7; 11 bases align to TRBD2. Unmatched junction bases numbered 4, after V lost 3 bases and J lost 3 bases. The germline CDR1 and CDR2 sequences are MDHEN and SYDVKM. This CDR3 is built from 15 residues. The CDR3 sequence: CASSFLAGGFYEQYF. CDR3 sequence (DNA): TGTGCCAGCAGTTTCCTAGCGGGAGGTTTCTACGAGCAGTACTTC.

There are many counts of this clonotype. This chain joins TRBV7-8 and TRBJ2-7; TRBD2 matches at 10 bases. V shed 2 bases, J shed 4 bases, and the junction held 2 bases outside the gene matches. CDR1 SGHVS and CDR2 FQNEAQ come from the germline V gene. This CDR3 contains 14 residues. CDR3 residues: CASSLLAGEYEQYF. The CDR3 coding sequence is TGTGCCAGCAGCTTACTAGCGGGAGAGTACGAGCAGTACTTC.

This clonotype was detected ten times or more. The chain has TRBV28 and TRBJ1-1, with unresolved D. The germline V gene encodes CDR1 MDHEN and CDR2 SYDVKM. Between the trimmed V and J ends, which lost 2 bases and 0 bases, there was a span of 7 bases. This CDR3 has 14 amino acids. The CDR3 spells CASSLAEMNTEAFF. DNA for the CDR3: TGTGCCAGCAGTTTAGCAGAAATGAACACTGAAGCTTTCTTT.

This clonotype showed up many times. The chain has TRBV30 and TRBJ1-2; 8 nucleotides line up with TRBD1. Germline CDR1 is GTSNPN and CDR2 is SVGIG (reference sequence). The CDR3 loop spans 13 amino acids. With 5 bases clipped from V and 4 bases from J, the junction kept 6 bases outside the gene matches. The CDR3 protein is CAWGQGRGYGYTF. The CDR3 region has the DNA TGTGCCTGGGGACAGGGACGGGGCTATGGCTACACCTTC.

This clonotype was detected many times. The chain carries TRBV11-1 and TRBJ2-7, with TRBD2 identical over 12 bases. CDR1 and CDR2 from the germline V gene are SGHAT and FQDESV (reference sequence). This CDR3 contains 16 residues. V was pared by 4 bases and J by 2 bases, with 6 bases of the junction left unmatched. CDR3 nucleotide sequence: TGTGCCAGCAGCTCCGAGACTAGCGGGAGCCCCTACGAGCAGTACTTC. Its translation: CASSSETSGSPYEQYF. Full variable domain (missing parts from reference TRBV11-1 and TRBJ2-7): EAEVAQSPRYKITEKSQAVAFWCDPISGHATLYWYRQILGQGPELLVQFQDESVVDDSQLPKDRFSAERLKGVDSTLKIQPAELGDSAMYLCASSSETSGSPYEQYFGPGTRLTVT.

This clonotype was counted at least ten times. The CDR3 reads CASSYGTHSYEQYF. As DNA, the CDR3 is TGTGCCAGCAGTTACGGGACACACTCCTACGAGCAGTACTTC. V gene TRBV6-5 combines with J gene TRBJ2-7; weak D call: TRBD1 (6 bases). Germline values: CDR1 MNHEY, CDR2 SVGAGI. Trimming pared 2 bases from V and 0 bases from J, leaving 8 bases between. The CDR3 is 14 amino acids.

This clonotype has more than one count but fewer than ten. The chain employs TRBV29-1 and TRBJ2-7, with TRBD1 matching over 9 bases. Germline values: CDR1 SQVTM, CDR2 ANQGSEA. V was pared by 5 bases and J by 3 bases, with 2 bases of the junction left unmatched. The CDR3 spans 12 residues. CDR3 sequence: CSVRTGVYEQYF. The CDR3 region has the DNA TGCAGCGTTCGGACAGGGGTCTACGAGCAGTACTTC.

The chain has TRBV18 and TRBJ2-4; 8 nucleotides line up with TRBD2. The CDR3 sequence is 18 residues long. Per the germline V gene, CDR1 is KGHSH and CDR2 is LQKENI. Unmatched junction bases numbered 10, after V lost 3 bases and J lost 0 bases. The CDR3 loop is CASSPRAVAGTAKNIQYF. CDR3 sequence (DNA): TGTGCCAGCTCACCCCGGGCAGTAGCGGGAACAGCCAAAAACATTCAGTACTTC.

This clonotype was detected ten times or more. In DNA, the CDR3 is TGTGCCAGCAGTTCTTCAGGGGATAGCAATCAGCCCCAGCATTTT. This sequence encodes CASSSSGDSNQPQHF. The gene calls are TRBV6-5 and TRBJ1-5; possible D gene TRBD1, 6 bases. Germline V CDR1 and CDR2: MNHEY, SVGAGI. The V end lost 4 bases, the J end lost 0 bases, and 10 bases lay between the germline ends. The CDR3 is 15 amino acids.

This clonotype came up a few times. The chain carries TRBV13 and TRBJ1-2; D perhaps matches TRBD1 (5 bases). CDR1 and CDR2 (germline): PRHDT, FYEKMQ (reference sequence). CDR3 length equals 15 residues. The V and J ends lost 3 bases and 4 bases respectively, with 15 bases between them. The CDR3: CASSFAPGQAYGYTF. CDR3 coding DNA: TGTGCCAGCAGCTTCGCTCCCGGACAAGCCTATGGCTACACCTTC.

This chain links TRBV11-2 with TRBJ1-1, with D possibly matching TRBD1 (6 bases). CDR1 SGHAT and CDR2 FQNNGV come from the germline V gene. CDR3 length: 14 amino acids. V lost 4 bases and J 7 bases, leaving 16 bases between the germline ends. Written as DNA, the CDR3 is TGTGCCAGCAGCTCGGGGGGCCTTCCCTTTGAAGCTTTCTTT. Its protein is CASSSGGLPFEAFF. The entire variable domain, with the rest obtained from reference TRBV11-2 and TRBJ1-1, is as follows: EAGVAQSPRYKIIEKRQSVAFWCNPISGHATLYWYQQILGQGPKLLIQFQNNGVVDDSQLPKDRFSAERLKGVDSTLKIQPAKLEDSAVYLCASSSGGLPFEAFFGQGTRLTVV.

This clonotype was counted ten times or more. The V gene is TRBV20-1, the J gene TRBJ2-7; TRBD1 or TRBD2 may be the D gene (6 bases each). The CDR3 sequence is 14 residues long. Germline V gene lookup returns CDR1 DFQATT and CDR2 SNEGSKA (reference sequence). Trimming shortened V by 5 bases and J by 5 bases, and 19 bases separated the two germline ends. CDR3 residues: CSALSRGRLHEQYF. CDR3 DNA sequence: TGCAGTGCTTTGTCACGGGGGCGTCTCCACGAGCAGTACTTC.

This clonotype was observed many times. This rearrangement joins TRBV9 to TRBJ2-5; TRBD2 matches at 10 bases. Trimming took 0 bases from V and 1 from J; bases not matched to a gene: 6. Germline CDR1 and CDR2: SGDLS and YYNGEE. There are 17 residues in the CDR3. The CDR3 loop is CASSVGTSGGVQETQYF. CDR3 sequence (DNA): TGTGCCAGCAGCGTAGGGACTAGCGGAGGGGTCCAAGAGACCCAGTACTTC.

This clonotype has a handful of counts. The chain has TRBV28 and TRBJ1-2, with 7 bases lining up with TRBD1. The CDR3 consists of 14 residues. J gave up 4 bases and V 3 bases, and 5 bases lay outside the gene matches. CDR1 and CDR2 (germline): MDHEN, SYDVKM. In DNA form, the CDR3 reads TGTGCCAGCAGTTTCAGGGGGGAAATCTATGGCTACACCTTC. Its translation is CASSFRGEIYGYTF.

The sample holds many counts of this clonotype. The chain links TRBV6-2 or TRBV6-3 to TRBJ2-7, with D perhaps given as TRBD1 or TRBD2 (5 bases each). This CDR3 spans 14 amino acids. Germline V gene data show CDR1 as MNHEY and CDR2 as SVGEGT. V lost 2 bases and J lost 5, with 13 bases in between. CDR3: CASSYIPRGHEQYF. The CDR3 bases are TGTGCCAGCAGTTACATCCCCCGGGGCCACGAGCAGTACTTC.